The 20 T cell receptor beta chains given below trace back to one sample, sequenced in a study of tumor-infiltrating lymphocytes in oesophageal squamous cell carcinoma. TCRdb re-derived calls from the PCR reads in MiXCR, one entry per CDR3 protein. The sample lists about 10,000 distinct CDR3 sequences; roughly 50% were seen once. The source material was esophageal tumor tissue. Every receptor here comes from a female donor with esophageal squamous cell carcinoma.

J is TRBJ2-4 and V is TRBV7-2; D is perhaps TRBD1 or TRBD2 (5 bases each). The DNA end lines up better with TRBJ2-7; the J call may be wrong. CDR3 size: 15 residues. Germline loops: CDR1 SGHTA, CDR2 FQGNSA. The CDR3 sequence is CASSHLGDGVYEQYF. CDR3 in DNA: TGTGCCAGCAGCCACCTCGGGGACGGCGTTTACGAGCAGTACTTC.

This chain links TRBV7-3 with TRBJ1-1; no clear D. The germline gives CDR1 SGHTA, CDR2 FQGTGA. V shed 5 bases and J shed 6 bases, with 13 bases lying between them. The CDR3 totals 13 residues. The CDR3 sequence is CASSPPLKSEAFF. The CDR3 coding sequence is TGTGCCAGCAGCCCGCCTTTAAAGTCTGAAGCTTTCTTT.

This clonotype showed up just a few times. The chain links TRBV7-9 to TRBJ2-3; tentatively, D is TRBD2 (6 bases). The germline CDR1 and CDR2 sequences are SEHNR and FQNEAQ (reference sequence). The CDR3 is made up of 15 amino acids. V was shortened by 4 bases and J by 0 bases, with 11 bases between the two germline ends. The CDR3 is CASSSPGLSTDTQYF. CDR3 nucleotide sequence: TGTGCCAGCAGCTCACCTGGACTAAGCACAGATACGCAGTATTTT.

The CDR3 DNA reads as TGTGCCAGCAGCTCCGGGACGTATGGGACCCAGTACTTC. Encoded protein: CASSSGTYGTQYF. The V call is TRBV7-2, the J call TRBJ2-7; D is perhaps TRBD1 or TRBD2 (5 bases each). The last part of the DNA fits TRBJ2-5 better; the J call may be wrong. Germline-derived CDR1 and CDR2 are SGHTA and FQGNSA. This CDR3 comprises 13 residues.

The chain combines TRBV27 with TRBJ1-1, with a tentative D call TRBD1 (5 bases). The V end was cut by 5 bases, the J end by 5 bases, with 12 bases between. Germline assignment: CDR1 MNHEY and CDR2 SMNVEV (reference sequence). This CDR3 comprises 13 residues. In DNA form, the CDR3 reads TGTGCCAGCAGTAGAATGGGGGAAACTGAAGCTTTCTTT. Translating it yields CASSRMGETEAFF.

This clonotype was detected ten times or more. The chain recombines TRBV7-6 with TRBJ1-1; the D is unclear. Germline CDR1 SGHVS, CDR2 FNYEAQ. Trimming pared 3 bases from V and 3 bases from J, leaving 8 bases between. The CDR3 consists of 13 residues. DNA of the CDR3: TGTGCCAGCAGCTTCCAAAGCTACACTGAAGCTTTCTTT. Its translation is CASSFQSYTEAFF.

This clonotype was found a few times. The CDR3 bases are TGTGCCAGCAGCTTAACAGGGGGAGAGACCCAGTACTTC. Translating it yields CASSLTGGETQYF. J is TRBJ2-5 and V is TRBV7-3, with D possibly matching TRBD1 (6 bases). The CDR3 contains 13 residues. The germline gives CDR1 SGHTA, CDR2 FQGTGA. V shed 0 bases and J shed 4 bases, with 6 bases lying between them.

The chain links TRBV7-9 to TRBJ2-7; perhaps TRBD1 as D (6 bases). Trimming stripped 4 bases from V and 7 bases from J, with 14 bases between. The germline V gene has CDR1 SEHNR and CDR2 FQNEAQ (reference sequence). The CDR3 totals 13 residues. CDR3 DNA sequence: TGTGCCAGCAGCTCTAGGGGGATAAATGAGCAGTACTTC. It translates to CASSSRGINEQYF.

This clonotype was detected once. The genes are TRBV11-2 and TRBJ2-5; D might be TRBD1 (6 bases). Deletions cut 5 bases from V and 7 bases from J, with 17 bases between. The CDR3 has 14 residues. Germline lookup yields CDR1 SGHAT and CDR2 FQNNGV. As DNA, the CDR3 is TGTGCCAGCAGCCCCCGACAGGCCGAAGGGACCCAGTACTTC. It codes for CASSPRQAEGTQYF.

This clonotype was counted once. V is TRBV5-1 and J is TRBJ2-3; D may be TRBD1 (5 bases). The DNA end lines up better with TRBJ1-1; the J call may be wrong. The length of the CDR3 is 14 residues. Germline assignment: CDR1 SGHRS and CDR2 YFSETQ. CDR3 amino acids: CASSSAGGNTEAFF. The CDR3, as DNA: TGCGCCAGCAGCTCTGCCGGGGGGAACACTGAAGCTTTCTTT.

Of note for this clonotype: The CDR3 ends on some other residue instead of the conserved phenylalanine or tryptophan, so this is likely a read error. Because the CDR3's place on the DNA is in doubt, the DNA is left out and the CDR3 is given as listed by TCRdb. CDR3 protein: CASSLDGTVYGYTFGS. This chain joins TRBV7-9 and TRBJ2-5; the DNA was not used to check the table's D call, TRBD1. The length of the CDR3 is 16 amino acids, counting both ends. Germline CDR1 is SEHNR and CDR2 is FQNEAQ (reference sequence).

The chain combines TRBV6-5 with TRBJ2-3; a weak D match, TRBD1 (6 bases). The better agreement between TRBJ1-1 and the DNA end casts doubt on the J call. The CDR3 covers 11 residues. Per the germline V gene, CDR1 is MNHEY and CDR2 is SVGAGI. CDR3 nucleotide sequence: TGTGCCAGCAGTGGCCCTCAGGGGGCTTTCTTT. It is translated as CASSGPQGAFF.

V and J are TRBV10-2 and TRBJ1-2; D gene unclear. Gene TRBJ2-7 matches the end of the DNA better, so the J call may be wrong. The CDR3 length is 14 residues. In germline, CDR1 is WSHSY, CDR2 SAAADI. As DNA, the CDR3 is TGCGCCAGCAGGCCGCTGTTACGGCTCTACGAGCAGTACTTC. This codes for CASRPLLRLYEQYF.

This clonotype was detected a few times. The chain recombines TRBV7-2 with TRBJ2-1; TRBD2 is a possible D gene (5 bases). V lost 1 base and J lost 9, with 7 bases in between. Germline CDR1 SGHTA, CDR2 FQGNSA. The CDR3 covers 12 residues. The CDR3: CASSLGELEQFF. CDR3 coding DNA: TGTGCCAGCAGCTTAGGGGAGCTTGAGCAGTTCTTC.

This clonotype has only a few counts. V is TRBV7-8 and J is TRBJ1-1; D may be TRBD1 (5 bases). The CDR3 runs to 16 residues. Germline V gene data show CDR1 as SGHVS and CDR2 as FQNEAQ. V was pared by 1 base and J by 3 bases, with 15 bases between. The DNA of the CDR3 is TGTGCCAGCAGCTTAGGTTCGAGGGGTAGGGACACTGAAGCTTTCTTT. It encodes CASSLGSRGRDTEAFF.

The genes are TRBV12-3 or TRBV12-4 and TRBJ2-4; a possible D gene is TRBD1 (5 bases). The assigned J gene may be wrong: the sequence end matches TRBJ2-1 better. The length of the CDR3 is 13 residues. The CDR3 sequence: CASSLWGGAEQFF. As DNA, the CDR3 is TGTGCCAGCAGTTTATGGGGTGGGGCTGAGCAGTTCTTC.

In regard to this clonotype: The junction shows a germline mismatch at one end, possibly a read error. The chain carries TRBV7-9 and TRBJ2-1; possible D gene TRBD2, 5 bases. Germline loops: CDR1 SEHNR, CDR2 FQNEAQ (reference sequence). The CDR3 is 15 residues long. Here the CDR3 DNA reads TGTGCTAGCAGCCTTTCGGGAAAACCGGGAAATGAGCAGTTCTTC. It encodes CASSLSGKPGNEQFF.

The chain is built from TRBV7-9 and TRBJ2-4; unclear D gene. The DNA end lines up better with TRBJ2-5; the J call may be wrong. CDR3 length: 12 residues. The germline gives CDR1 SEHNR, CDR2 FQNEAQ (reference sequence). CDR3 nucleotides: TGTGCCAGCAGCCCCATGCGGGAGACCCAGTACTTC. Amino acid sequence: CASSPMRETQYF.

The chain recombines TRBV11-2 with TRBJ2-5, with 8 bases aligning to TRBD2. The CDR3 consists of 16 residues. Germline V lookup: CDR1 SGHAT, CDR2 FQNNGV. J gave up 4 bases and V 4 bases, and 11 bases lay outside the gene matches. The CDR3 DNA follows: TGTGCCAGCAGCTCCGATTGGAGCGGGGGTCCAGAGACCCAGTACTTC. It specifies CASSSDWSGGPETQYF.

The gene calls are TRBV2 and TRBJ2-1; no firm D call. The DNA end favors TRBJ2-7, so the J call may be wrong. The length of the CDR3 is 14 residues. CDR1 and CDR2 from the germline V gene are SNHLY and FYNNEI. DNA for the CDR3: TGTGCCAGCAGTGAAGCGCTGTGGAGTTACGAGCAGTACTTC. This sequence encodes CASSEALWSYEQYF.